This entry lists 8 T cell receptor beta chains sequenced from one sample in a study of blood T cell repertoires in COVID-19. The repertoire was sequenced with immunoSEQ multiplex PCR; TCRdb's copy has only in-frame clones and lacks some. Of approximately 110,000 clones listed, 84% are singletons. Material: peripheral blood. The receptors shown here come from a woman between 40 and 50 years old with acute or convalescent COVID-19.

The genes are TRBV7-6 and TRBJ2-7, with 11 nucleotides matching TRBD1. Trimming removed 5 bases from V and 3 bases from J; junction bases left unmatched: 6. The CDR3 has 15 amino acids. Germline values: CDR1 SGHVS, CDR2 FNYEAQ. The CDR3 sequence: CASSGSGTGGYEQYF. Here the CDR3 DNA reads TGTGCCAGCAGCGGCTCCGGGACAGGGGGCTACGAGCAGTACTTC.

The chain couples TRBV7-2 to TRBJ2-4; 13 positions match TRBD2. Germline assignment: CDR1 SGHTA and CDR2 FQGNSA. V dropped 5 bases and J dropped 14; count of bases not matched to a gene: 6. There are 13 residues in the CDR3. The DNA for the CDR3 is TGTGCCAGCAGCCTAGGGACTAGCGGGGCGAAGTACTTC. It codes for CASSLGTSGAKYF.

CDR3: CASSLEGWASINYGYTF. The CDR3 DNA follows: TGTGCCAGCAGCTTAGAGGGTTGGGCCAGCATAAACTATGGCTACACCTTC. The chain is built from TRBV11-2 and TRBJ1-2; D uncertain. The CDR3 totals 17 residues. Germline V gene lookup returns CDR1 SGHAT and CDR2 FQNNGV. Trimming stripped 0 bases from V and 2 bases from J, with 16 bases between.

The genes are TRBV11-3 and TRBJ2-7; TRBD2 matches 8 bases. The CDR3 runs 15 residues. With 3 bases clipped from V and 2 bases from J, the junction kept 6 bases outside the gene matches. The germline gives CDR1 SGHNT, CDR2 YENEEA. In DNA, the CDR3 is TGTGCCAGCAGCTTGAGCGGGAGTCTTACCTACGAGCAGTACTTC. Translation gives CASSLSGSLTYEQYF.

The chain employs TRBV3-1 (or the pseudogene TRBV3-2) and TRBJ2-1; 12 nucleotides agree with TRBD2. V shed 1 base, J shed 1 base, and the junction held 5 bases outside the gene matches. CDR1 and CDR2 from the germline V gene are LGHDT and YNNKEL (reference sequence). CDR3 length: 18 amino acids. CDR3 region: CASSQVLAGGPSYNEQFF. The CDR3 bases are TGTGCCAGCAGCCAAGTCCTAGCGGGGGGGCCGTCCTACAATGAGCAGTTCTTC.

This clone was found a few times. This chain joins TRBV9 and TRBJ1-1; D not resolved. Looked up from germline, CDR1 is SGDLS and CDR2 is YYNGEE. Between the trimmed V and J ends, which lost 0 bases and 1 base, there was a span of 19 bases. This CDR3 is 18 amino acids long. The CDR3 nucleotides are TGTGCCAGCAGCGTAGGGGGAGGTGGTTCAGGACCGAACACTGAAGCTTTCTTT. It yields the protein CASSVGGGGSGPNTEAFF.

This chain connects TRBV7-2 to TRBJ1-2, with TRBD1 identical over 9 bases. Germline-derived CDR1 and CDR2 are SGHTA and FQGNSA. The CDR3 runs to 14 residues. V was pared by 3 bases and J by 9 bases, with 8 bases of the junction left unmatched. CDR3 nucleotide sequence: TGTGCCAGCAGCTTCCCGACAGGGGGGAAACGCTACACCTTC. It yields the protein CASSFPTGGKRYTF.

The rearrangement links TRBV5-1 to TRBJ1-4; unclear D gene. V lost 4 bases to trimming and J lost 2 bases, with 15 bases between them. Germline CDR1 is SGHRS and CDR2 is YFSETQ. The length of the CDR3 is 16 residues. The DNA for the CDR3 is TGCGCCAGCAGCCCCCGAAGTGCGGCCACTAATGAAAAACTGTTTTTT. Amino acids: CASSPRSAATNEKLFF.